These 14 T cell receptor beta chains came from one sample sequenced in a study of T cell responses to AZD1222 COVID-19 vaccine. Sequencing was performed with immunoSEQ multiplex PCR; in TCRdb, only in-frame clones are kept and a portion is missing. The sample lists over 110,000 clones, about nine tenths occurring once. The sequences come from peripheral blood, collected 28 days after the second AZD1222 dose. The origin of the receptors is an adult who received the AZD1222 COVID-19 vaccine.

CDR3 loop: CARGGGMDTQYF. The CDR3, as DNA: TGTGCCCGCGGGGGGGGGATGGATACGCAGTATTTT. The chain recombines TRBV2 with TRBJ2-3; TRBD2 matches at 9 bases. Per the germline V gene, CDR1 is SNHLY and CDR2 is FYNNEI. There are 12 residues in the CDR3. V was pared by 11 bases and J by 6 bases, with 6 bases of the junction left unmatched.

The J gene is TRBJ2-3, the V gene TRBV27; weak D call: TRBD1 (7 bases). Trimming removed 8 bases at V and 4 bases at J, with 13 bases between. This CDR3 is 13 amino acids long. The V gene's germline CDR1 is MNHEY and CDR2 SMNVEV (reference sequence). CDR3 nucleotides: TGTGCCAGCCGACTAGGGGGCGCAGATACGCAGTATTTT. Translated, it gives CASRLGGADTQYF.

The V call is TRBV11-2, the J call TRBJ2-7, with 9 bases matching TRBD2. The J segment lost 2 bases and the V segment lost 3 bases, leaving 2 bases of the junction unmatched. Germline V gene sequence: CDR1 SGHAT, CDR2 FQNNGV. The CDR3 has 14 amino acids. The CDR3 DNA reads TGTGCCAGCAGCTTCGGACTAGCGCCCTACGAGCAGTACTTC. It translates to CASSFGLAPYEQYF.

The J gene is TRBJ2-2, the V gene TRBV29-1, with D perhaps matching TRBD2 (6 bases). The CDR3 has 13 residues. Germline V gives CDR1 SQVTM, CDR2 ANQGSEA. V lost 3 bases and J 4 bases, leaving 9 bases between the germline ends. The CDR3 nucleotides are TGCAGCGTTGAGGGGGGAGGCACCGGGGAGCTGTTTTTT. Translation gives CSVEGGGTGELFF.

The chain combines TRBV5-1 with TRBJ2-3; D gene unclear. CDR3 length: 14 amino acids. V lost 0 bases and J 2 bases, leaving 7 bases between the germline ends. Per the germline V gene, CDR1 is SGHRS and CDR2 is YFSETQ. The CDR3 region is CASSLELVTDTQYF. The CDR3 DNA is TGCGCCAGCAGCTTGGAGTTGGTCACAGATACGCAGTATTTT.

V usage is TRBV6-5 and J usage is TRBJ2-7; D is possibly TRBD1 (6 bases). This CDR3 contains 14 residues. CDR1 and CDR2 from the germline V gene are MNHEY and SVGAGI. Between the trimmed V and J ends, which lost 6 bases and 7 bases, there was a span of 19 bases. The CDR3 loop reads CASSYGQRAGEQYF. The CDR3 coding sequence is TGTGCCAGCAGCTATGGACAGAGAGCAGGAGAGCAGTACTTC.

This clone was observed a single time. This chain joins TRBV5-4 and TRBJ2-3, with a possible D match to TRBD1 (5 bases). The CDR3 runs 15 residues. Germline V CDR1 and CDR2: SGHNT, YYREEE (reference sequence). Trimming removed 4 bases from V and 1 base from J, with 13 bases in between. In nucleotides, the CDR3 is TGTGCCAGCAGCCCGGGCCAGGGCGGCACAGATACGCAGTATTTT. Translating it yields CASSPGQGGTDTQYF. The variable domain in full, completed from reference TRBV5-4 and TRBJ2-3, reads ETGVTQSPTHLIKTRGQQVTLRCSSQSGHNTVSWYQQALGQGPQFIFQYYREEENGRGNFPPRFSGLQFPNYSSELNVNALELDDSALYLCASSPGQGGTDTQYFGPGTRLTVL.

Here the CDR3 reads CASSLADRGFGYTF. CDR3 coding DNA: TGTGCCAGCAGCTTGGCTGACAGGGGGTTTGGCTACACCTTC. V is TRBV5-6 and J is TRBJ1-2; 9 nucleotides agree with TRBD1. The CDR3 covers 14 residues. V lost 0 bases, J lost 7 bases, and 4 bases stayed unmatched. Germline lookup yields CDR1 SGHDT and CDR2 YYEEEE.

This chain connects TRBV3-1 (or the pseudogene TRBV3-2) to TRBJ1-2; D is perhaps TRBD1 (6 bases). V was clipped by 2 bases and J by 1 base, with 14 bases between them. This CDR3 has 16 residues. The germline V gene encodes CDR1 LGHDT and CDR2 YNNKEL (reference sequence). Written as DNA, the CDR3 is TGTGCCAGCAGCCAAAGGACAGCAACCAATAACTATGGCTACACCTTC. This translates into CASSQRTATNNYGYTF.

The chain has TRBV6-5 and TRBJ1-2; D not certain. Germline CDR1 MNHEY, CDR2 SVGAGI. CDR3 length: 11 amino acids. V was pared by 10 bases and J by 2 bases, with 8 bases between. DNA of the CDR3: TGTGCCATCCTGACCAACTATGGCTACACCTTC. Its protein is CAILTNYGYTF.

In its sample, this clone was seen a few times. Within the sample, other DNA sequences also encode this same CDR3. J is TRBJ1-2 and V is TRBV12-3 or TRBV12-4; weak D call: TRBD1 (5 bases). CDR3 length equals 13 residues. V lost 3 bases and J lost 0, with 5 bases in between. CDR3 region: CASSLGANYGYTF. The DNA of the CDR3 is TGTGCCAGCAGTTTGGGGGCTAACTATGGCTACACCTTC.

The chain couples TRBV19 to TRBJ2-3, with 9 bases that match TRBD1. CDR1 and CDR2 (germline): LNHDA, SQIVND (reference sequence). The CDR3 covers 15 residues. The ends lost 8 bases at V and 7 bases at J; junction bases unmatched: 13. CDR3 nucleotides: TGTGCCAGTTCTGCCAGGACAGGGGCCGTCAATACGCAGTATTTT. This translates into CASSARTGAVNTQYF.

The rearrangement joins TRBV6-2 or TRBV6-3 to TRBJ1-1; TRBD1 is a possible D gene (6 bases). The CDR3 contains 15 residues. V was cut by 6 bases and J by 7 bases, with 21 bases left in between. Germline lookup yields CDR1 MNHEY and CDR2 SVGEGT. The CDR3 spells CASSPSGTPPDEAFF. Here the CDR3 DNA reads TGTGCCAGCAGCCCTTCCGGGACACCTCCGGATGAAGCTTTCTTT.

CDR3 amino acids: CASSSAVTQYF. The DNA for the CDR3 is TGTGCCAGCAGCAGCGCAGTTACGCAGTATTTT. This chain uses TRBV7-9 with TRBJ2-3; no definite D call. The CDR3 totals 11 residues. Trimming cost V 5 bases and J 8 bases, with 8 bases left between them. The germline CDR1 and CDR2 sequences are SEHNR and FQNEAQ (reference sequence).